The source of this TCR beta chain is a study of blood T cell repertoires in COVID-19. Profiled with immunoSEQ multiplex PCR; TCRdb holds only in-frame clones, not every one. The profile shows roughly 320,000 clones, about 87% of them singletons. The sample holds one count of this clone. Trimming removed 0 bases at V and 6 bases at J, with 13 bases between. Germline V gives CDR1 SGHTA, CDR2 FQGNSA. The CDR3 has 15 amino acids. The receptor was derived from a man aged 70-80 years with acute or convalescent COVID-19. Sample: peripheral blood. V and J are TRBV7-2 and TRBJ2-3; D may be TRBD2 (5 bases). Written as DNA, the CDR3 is TGTGCCAGCAGCTTAGCTCGGCTAGCTTCCGATACGCAGTATTTT. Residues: CASSLARLASDTQYF.